This passage covers 29 T cell receptor beta chains from one sample sequenced in a study of cytotoxic CD8 clonotypes in ibrutinib-treated CLL. Clones were read by immunoSEQ multiplex PCR, and TCRdb kept only the in-frame ones, dropping some. The sample records some 140,000 clones, more than 85% being singletons. Sequencing was performed on PBMCs, taken after 12 months of ibrutinib treatment. All receptors derive from a human donor with chronic lymphocytic leukemia.

The genes are TRBV9 and TRBJ1-1; D unresolved. This CDR3 is 15 amino acids long. Per germline, CDR1 SGDLS and CDR2 YYNGEE. V was pared by 2 bases and J by 0 bases, with 11 bases between. The CDR3 region is CASSVGGRMNTEAFF. The DNA of the CDR3 is TGTGCCAGCAGCGTTGGTGGGCGTATGAACACTGAAGCTTTCTTT.

J is TRBJ2-7 and V is TRBV6-5; D may correspond to TRBD1 or TRBD2 (5 bases each). CDR3 length: 14 residues. V was clipped by 2 bases and J by 2 bases, with 10 bases between them. Germline V gene sequence: CDR1 MNHEY, CDR2 SVGAGI. The CDR3 nucleotides are TGTGCCAGCAGTTACGGGGACGGACCCTACGAGCAGTACTTC. Protein product: CASSYGDGPYEQYF.

The chain couples TRBV9 to TRBJ2-3, with D perhaps matching TRBD2 (6 bases). The V and J ends lost 7 bases and 0 bases respectively, with 15 bases between them. The CDR3 covers 15 residues. The germline V gene encodes CDR1 SGDLS and CDR2 YYNGEE. This CDR3 is CASSAPSASTDTQYF. Written as DNA, the CDR3 is TGTGCCAGCTCTGCGCCTAGCGCGAGCACAGATACGCAGTATTTT.

This sequence joins TRBV28 and TRBJ2-3, with unresolved D. The CDR3 runs 17 residues. The V and J ends lost 2 bases and 2 bases respectively, with 17 bases between them. Germline V lookup: CDR1 MDHEN, CDR2 SYDVKM. In DNA, the CDR3 is TGTGCCAGCAGTTTAACCTTCGGGCTCGAGCACACAGATACGCAGTATTTT. It encodes CASSLTFGLEHTDTQYF.

The chain employs TRBV19 and TRBJ2-2; D remains ambiguous. Germline values: CDR1 LNHDA, CDR2 SQIVND (reference sequence). This CDR3 is 12 amino acids long. Trimming took off 1 base at V and 4 bases at J, with 1 base between the two ends. The CDR3 spells CASSIGTGELFF. The CDR3 DNA sequence: TGTGCCAGTAGTATAGGCACCGGGGAGCTGTTTTTT.

The chain joins TRBV15 to TRBJ2-3; 7 bases align to TRBD2. Trimming at V came to 5 bases and at J to 1 base, leaving 9 bases not matched to a gene. Per the germline V gene, CDR1 is LNHNV and CDR2 is YYDKDF (reference sequence). The CDR3 has 16 residues. The CDR3 loop is CATSYPSGDGTDTQYF. As DNA, the CDR3 is TGTGCCACCAGCTACCCAAGCGGGGACGGCACAGATACGCAGTATTTT.

The genes are TRBV7-6 and TRBJ2-1; TRBD2 might be the D (5 bases). V shed 8 bases and J shed 8 bases, with 13 bases lying between them. Germline CDR1 SGHVS, CDR2 FNYEAQ. This CDR3 contains 12 residues. In DNA form, the CDR3 reads TGTGCCAGCTCGGGGTGGGGAGATGAGCAGTTCTTC. The encoded protein is CASSGWGDEQFF.

The chain has TRBV20-1 and TRBJ2-7; D gene ambiguous. In germline, CDR1 is DFQATT, CDR2 SNEGSKA (reference sequence). The CDR3 covers 11 residues. V was clipped by 3 bases and J by 5 bases, with 8 bases between them. In DNA form, the CDR3 reads TGCAGTGCTAGGGGGTACGACGAGCAGTACTTC. Amino acids: CSARGYDEQYF.

The rearrangement uses TRBV18 and TRBJ2-6; 9 bases are a match to TRBD1. CDR1 and CDR2 from the germline V gene are KGHSH and LQKENI. This CDR3 has 17 residues. V lost 2 bases, J lost 0 bases, and 2 bases stayed unmatched. CDR3 bases: TGTGCCAGCTCACCAGGGACAGGGAGCTCTGGGGCCAACGTCCTGACTTTC. Translation gives CASSPGTGSSGANVLTF.

The J gene is TRBJ2-1, the V gene TRBV6-1; D is unresolved. Trimming shortened V by 9 bases and J by 6 bases, and 21 bases separated the two germline ends. The germline CDR1 and CDR2 sequences are MNHNS and SASEGT. This CDR3 contains 15 residues. The DNA of the CDR3 is TGTGCCAGTCAGCCTCCGCGACGCCAGACCAATGAGCAGTTCTTC. Its translation is CASQPPRRQTNEQFF.

The chain recombines TRBV11-2 with TRBJ2-2; D remains ambiguous. Germline CDR1 is SGHAT and CDR2 is FQNNGV. The CDR3 sequence is 15 residues long. V was clipped by 1 base and J by 2 bases, with 8 bases between them. CDR3 residues: CASSLARTNTGELFF. The CDR3 bases are TGTGCCAGCAGCTTAGCCCGGACCAACACCGGGGAGCTGTTTTTT.

This clone has only a few counts. The rearrangement joins TRBV7-2 to TRBJ1-2; D remains ambiguous. The V gene's germline CDR1 is SGHTA and CDR2 FQGNSA. The ends were cut back, 8 bases at V and 4 bases at J, with 2 bases in the middle. The CDR3 loop spans 9 amino acids. As DNA, the CDR3 is TGTGCCAGCTCCTATGGCTACACCTTC. It translates to CASSYGYTF. Looking up the rest from reference TRBV7-2 and TRBJ1-2 gives the full variable domain: GAGVSQSPSNKVTEKGKDVELRCDPISGHTALYWYRQSLGQGLEFLIYFQGNSAPDKSGLPSDRFSAERTGGSVSTLTIQRTQQEDSAVYLCASSYGYTFGSGTRLTVV.

The gene calls are TRBV6-5 and TRBJ2-3; 7 bases map to TRBD1. J was trimmed by 2 bases and V by 0 bases; bases with no gene match: 2. CDR3 size: 15 residues. Germline CDR1 and CDR2: MNHEY and SVGAGI. CDR3 sequence: CASSYSGQDTDTQYF. CDR3 DNA: TGTGCCAGCAGTTACTCTGGACAGGACACAGATACGCAGTATTTT.

This chain joins TRBV5-1 and TRBJ1-1; D call uncertain. This CDR3 has 14 amino acids. In germline, CDR1 is SGHRS, CDR2 YFSETQ. The V end was cut by 4 bases, the J end by 1 base, with 11 bases between. The DNA for the CDR3 is TGCGCCAGCAGCGAACGGGTGGCGAACACTGAAGCTTTCTTT. Translated: CASSERVANTEAFF. Filled out from reference TRBV5-1 and TRBJ1-1, the complete variable domain reads KAGVTQTPRYLIKTRGQQVTLSCSPISGHRSVSWYQQTPGQGLQFLFEYFSETQRNKGNFPGRFSGRQFSNSRSEMNVSTLELGDSALYLCASSERVANTEAFFGQGTRLTVV.

V usage is TRBV5-1 and J usage is TRBJ2-1, with 8 bases identical to TRBD2. The CDR3 has 15 residues. V shed 4 bases and J 2 bases; nucleotides not matched to a gene: 5. CDR1 and CDR2 from the germline V gene are SGHRS and YFSETQ. DNA for the CDR3: TGCGCCAGCAGCAGCGGGAGTCCCACCTACAATGAGCAGTTCTTC. It specifies CASSSGSPTYNEQFF. Together with reference TRBV5-1 and TRBJ2-1, the CDR3 gives the full variable domain: KAGVTQTPRYLIKTRGQQVTLSCSPISGHRSVSWYQQTPGQGLQFLFEYFSETQRNKGNFPGRFSGRQFSNSRSEMNVSTLELGDSALYLCASSSGSPTYNEQFFGPGTRLTVL.

The chain links TRBV29-1 to TRBJ1-1; possibly TRBD1 for D (6 bases). Per germline, CDR1 SQVTM and CDR2 ANQGSEA. V lost 5 bases, J lost 4 bases, and 17 bases lay in between. The CDR3 runs to 14 residues. As DNA, the CDR3 is TGCAGCGTTCACAGGGAGGTGATGGGCACTGAAGCTTTCTTT. Its protein is CSVHREVMGTEAFF. Looking up the rest from reference TRBV29-1 and TRBJ1-1 gives the full variable domain: SAVISQKPSRDICQRGTSLTIQCQVDSQVTMMFWYRQQPGQSLTLIATANQGSEATYESGFVIDKFPISRPNLTFSTLTVSNMSPEDSSIYLCSVHREVMGTEAFFGQGTRLTVV.

The chain recombines TRBV28 with TRBJ2-3; maybe TRBD2 (6 bases). CDR1 is MDHEN, CDR2 SYDVKM, per germline. The CDR3 covers 17 residues. Between the trimmed V and J ends, which lost 2 bases and 0 bases, there was a span of 15 bases. The CDR3 here is CASSLPGVLPSTDTQYF. As DNA, the CDR3 is TGTGCCAGCAGTTTACCGGGAGTCCTCCCTAGCACAGATACGCAGTATTTT.

The chain links TRBV28 to TRBJ2-1; D is uncertain. The CDR3 runs 16 residues. V lost 7 bases and J 9 bases, leaving 25 bases between the germline ends. Germline CDR1 reads MDHEN; CDR2 reads SYDVKM. As DNA, the CDR3 is TGTGCCAGCACCTCAGCCCCATTGACCCCAAGGCGTGAGCAGTTCTTC. Translated: CASTSAPLTPRREQFF.

This rearrangement joins TRBV7-6 to TRBJ2-7; possible D gene TRBD2, 7 bases. Germline loops: CDR1 SGHVS, CDR2 FNYEAQ. CDR3 size: 13 residues. Trimming cost V 5 bases and J 6 bases, with 14 bases left between them. The CDR3 DNA is TGTGCCAGCAGCCCGAGGGGGGGGGCCGAGCAGTACTTC. It translates to CASSPRGGAEQYF.

V gene TRBV7-8 combines with J gene TRBJ2-4; the D is unclear. Trimming took 1 base from V and 8 from J, leaving 12 bases between them. In germline, CDR1 is SGHVS, CDR2 FQNEAQ. The CDR3 contains 14 residues. In DNA form, the CDR3 reads TGTGCCAGCAGCTTAGAGACCATAAGGCACATTCAGTACTTC. Protein: CASSLETIRHIQYF.

The V and J genes are TRBV7-9 and TRBJ2-1; D might be TRBD2 (5 bases). This CDR3 is built from 15 residues. The germline V gene encodes CDR1 SEHNR and CDR2 FQNEAQ (reference sequence). V lost 2 bases and J lost 4, with 12 bases in between. CDR3 bases: TGTGCCAGCAGCTTACCGGGGTTTTGGTACAATGAGCAGTTCTTC. Translation gives CASSLPGFWYNEQFF.

The CDR3 sequence: CASTETTGNTEAFF. As DNA, the CDR3 is TGTGCCAGCACGGAAACGACAGGGAACACTGAAGCTTTCTTT. V and J are TRBV11-1 and TRBJ1-1; maybe TRBD1 (6 bases). The CDR3 has 14 residues. Trimming left V 7 bases short and J 1 base short, with 13 bases between. Germline assignment: CDR1 SGHAT and CDR2 FQDESV (reference sequence).

The rearrangement uses TRBV6-1 and TRBJ1-2, with D perhaps matching TRBD1 (6 bases). CDR3 length: 15 residues. Germline V gives CDR1 MNHNS, CDR2 SASEGT. V lost 3 bases, J lost 4 bases, and 15 bases lay in between. CDR3 DNA: TGTGCCAGCAGTGATCGGGCACCCAGGGGCTATGGCTACACCTTC. Its translation: CASSDRAPRGYGYTF.

The CDR3 loop is CASSYYLDTQYF. In DNA, the CDR3 is TGTGCCAGCAGCTACTACCTGGATACGCAGTATTTT. V and J are TRBV7-2 and TRBJ2-3; no clear D gene. This CDR3 region has 12 residues. V dropped 4 bases and J dropped 6 bases, with 8 bases sitting between them. Germline CDR1 reads SGHTA; CDR2 reads FQGNSA.

This chain connects TRBV10-3 to TRBJ1-2; D gene unclear. CDR3 size: 13 residues. V dropped 2 bases and J dropped 0 bases, with 4 bases sitting between them. The germline CDR1 and CDR2 sequences are ENHRY and SYGVKD. CDR3 bases: TGTGCCATCAGTGAGGACGCTAACTATGGCTACACCTTC. Translated: CAISEDANYGYTF.

This chain uses TRBV27 with TRBJ2-5, with D tentatively TRBD2 (5 bases). This CDR3 comprises 13 residues. Per the germline V gene, CDR1 is MNHEY and CDR2 is SMNVEV (reference sequence). V was cut by 7 bases and J by 9 bases, with 18 bases left in between. The CDR3 loop is CASTPRNSVAQYF. The CDR3 nucleotides read TGTGCCAGCACCCCGCGGAATAGCGTGGCCCAGTACTTC.

J is TRBJ2-7 and V is TRBV5-1, with D unresolved. The CDR3 is 13 residues long. Trimming removed 1 base at V and 3 bases at J, with 8 bases between. Germline V gene sequence: CDR1 SGHRS, CDR2 YFSETQ. The CDR3 loop reads CASSLSGIYEQYF. The CDR3 nucleotides are TGCGCCAGCAGCTTGTCCGGCATCTACGAGCAGTACTTC.

The chain employs TRBV27 and TRBJ2-7; 10 bases fit TRBD2. This CDR3 region has 14 residues. The J segment lost 4 bases and the V segment lost 6 bases, leaving 6 bases of the junction unmatched. Germline V gene sequence: CDR1 MNHEY, CDR2 SMNVEV (reference sequence). CDR3 sequence reads: CASSSASGSYEQYF. CDR3 nucleotide sequence: TGTGCCAGCAGCAGTGCTAGCGGGAGTTACGAGCAGTACTTC.

The chain recombines TRBV7-2 with TRBJ2-1; D not certain. The V gene lost 1 base and the J gene lost 12 bases, with 10 bases spanning the gap. The CDR3 is 12 residues long. The germline CDR1 and CDR2 sequences are SGHTA and FQGNSA. The CDR3 loop reads CASSLGPQTQFF. In nucleotides, the CDR3 is TGTGCCAGCAGCTTAGGCCCCCAGACGCAGTTCTTC.